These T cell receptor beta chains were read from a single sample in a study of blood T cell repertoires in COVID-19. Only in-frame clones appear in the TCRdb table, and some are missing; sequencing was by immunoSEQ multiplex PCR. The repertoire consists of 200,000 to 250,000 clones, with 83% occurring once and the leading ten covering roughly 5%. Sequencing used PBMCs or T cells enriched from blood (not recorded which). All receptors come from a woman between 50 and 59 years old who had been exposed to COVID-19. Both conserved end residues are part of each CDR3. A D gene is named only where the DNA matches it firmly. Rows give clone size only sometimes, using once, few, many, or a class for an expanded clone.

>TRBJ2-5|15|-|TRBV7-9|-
CASSLVGGQRETQYF
TGTGCCAGCAGCTTAGTGGGGGGGCAGAGAGAGACCCAGTACTTC
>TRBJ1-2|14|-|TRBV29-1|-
CSVVGRSGPHGYTF
TGCAGCGTTGTAGGGAGGAGCGGGCCCCATGGCTACACCTTC
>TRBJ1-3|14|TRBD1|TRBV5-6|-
CASSRGTGGNTIYF
TGTGCCAGCAGTCGGGGGACAGGGGGAAACACCATATATTTT
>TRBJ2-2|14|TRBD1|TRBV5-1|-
CASATGGSGGELFF
TGCGCCAGCGCTACAGGGGGCTCGGGCGGGGAGCTGTTTTTT
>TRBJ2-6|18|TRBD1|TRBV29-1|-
CSVQLTGTVSSGANVLTF
TGCAGCGTTCAACTAACCGGGACAGTATCCTCTGGGGCCAACGTCCTGACTTTC
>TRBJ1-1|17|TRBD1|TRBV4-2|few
CASSQDGAGQGNTEAFF
TGTGCCAGCAGCCAAGATGGTGCGGGACAGGGGAACACTGAAGCTTTCTTT
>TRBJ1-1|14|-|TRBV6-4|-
CASSVGGGGSEAFF
TGTGCCAGCAGTGTCGGGGGAGGGGGAAGTGAAGCTTTCTTT
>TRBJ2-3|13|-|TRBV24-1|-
CATSDSGQDTQYF
TGTGCCACCAGTGATTCCGGACAAGATACGCAGTATTTT
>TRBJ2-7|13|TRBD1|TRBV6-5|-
CASRDRGWGEQYF
TGTGCCAGCAGGGACAGGGGTTGGGGCGAGCAGTACTTC
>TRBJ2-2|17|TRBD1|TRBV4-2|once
CASSLTGGASNTGELFF
TGTGCCAGCAGCCTCACAGGGGGAGCTTCGAACACCGGGGAGCTGTTTTTT
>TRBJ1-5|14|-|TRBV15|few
CATSRDGQNKPQHF
TGTGCCACCAGCAGAGATGGACAGAATAAGCCCCAGCATTTT
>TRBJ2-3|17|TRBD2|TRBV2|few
CASSEWLAATSTDTQYF
TGTGCCAGCAGTGAATGGCTAGCGGCAACCAGCACAGATACGCAGTATTTT
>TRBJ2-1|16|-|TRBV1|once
CTSSLPPGTDYNEQFF
TGCACCAGCAGCCTTCCTCCCGGGACAGATTACAATGAGCAGTTCTTC
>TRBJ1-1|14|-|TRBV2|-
CASRGVRGNTEAFF
TGTGCCAGCAGAGGGGTCCGTGGGAACACTGAAGCTTTCTTT
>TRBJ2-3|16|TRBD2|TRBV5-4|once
CASSFSGGSPTDTQYF
TGTGCCAGCAGCTTTAGCGGCGGGAGCCCCACAGATACGCAGTATTTT
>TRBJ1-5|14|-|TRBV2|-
CASSRVPADQPQHF
TGTGCCAGCAGCCGGGTCCCGGCGGATCAGCCCCAGCATTTT
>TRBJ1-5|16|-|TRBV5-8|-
CASTPWGGLFNQPQHF
TGTGCCAGCACCCCATGGGGGGGGTTATTCAATCAGCCCCAGCATTTT
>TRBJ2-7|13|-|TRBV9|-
CASSVGASETQYF
TGTGCCAGCAGCGTAGGGGCTAGCGAGACGCAGTACTTC
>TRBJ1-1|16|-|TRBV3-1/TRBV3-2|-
CASSPLEHPRTTEAFF
TGTGCCAGCTCTCCCCTAGAGCATCCAAGAACAACTGAAGCTTTCTTT
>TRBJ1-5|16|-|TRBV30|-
CAWSVRGTGRHQPQHF
TGTGCCTGGAGTGTAAGGGGAACAGGGAGACACCAGCCCCAGCATTTT
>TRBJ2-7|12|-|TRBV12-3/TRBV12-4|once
CASSLFPYEQYF
TGTGCCAGCAGCCTCTTTCCCTACGAGCAGTACTTC
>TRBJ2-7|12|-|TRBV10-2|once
CASSESLYEQYF
TGCGCCAGCAGTGAGTCTTTATACGAGCAGTACTTC